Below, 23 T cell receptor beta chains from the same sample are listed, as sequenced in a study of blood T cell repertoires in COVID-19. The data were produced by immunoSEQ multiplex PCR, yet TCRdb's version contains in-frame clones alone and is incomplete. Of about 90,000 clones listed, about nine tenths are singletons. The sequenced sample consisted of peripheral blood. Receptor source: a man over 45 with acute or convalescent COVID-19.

This CDR3 reads CASSFVDKSLAVKTQYF. The CDR3 bases are TGCGCCAGCAGCTTTGTCGACAAATCACTAGCCGTAAAGACCCAGTACTTC. The V and J genes are TRBV5-1 and TRBJ2-5; the D gene is possibly TRBD2 (6 bases). Germline V gene lookup returns CDR1 SGHRS and CDR2 YFSETQ. V shed 2 bases and J shed 6 bases, with 23 bases lying between them. The CDR3 has 17 amino acids.

In DNA form, the CDR3 reads TGTGCCAGTAGTATAGGCCGGGGACACACAGATACGCAGTATTTT. Translated, it gives CASSIGRGHTDTQYF. The rearrangement joins TRBV19 to TRBJ2-3, with TRBD1 as a possible D gene (6 bases). Germline V gene lookup returns CDR1 LNHDA and CDR2 SQIVND (reference sequence). Trimming took off 1 base at V and 2 bases at J, with 10 bases between the two ends. The CDR3 consists of 15 residues.

The CDR3 here is CASSQRQGSGYTF. As DNA, the CDR3 is TGTGCCAGCAGCCAAAGACAGGGTAGTGGCTACACCTTC. V usage is TRBV3-1 (or the pseudogene TRBV3-2) and J usage is TRBJ1-2; 7 bases are shared with TRBD1. CDR3 length: 13 residues. J gave up 7 bases and V 2 bases, and 4 bases lay outside the gene matches. Germline V lookup: CDR1 LGHDT, CDR2 YNNKEL (reference sequence).

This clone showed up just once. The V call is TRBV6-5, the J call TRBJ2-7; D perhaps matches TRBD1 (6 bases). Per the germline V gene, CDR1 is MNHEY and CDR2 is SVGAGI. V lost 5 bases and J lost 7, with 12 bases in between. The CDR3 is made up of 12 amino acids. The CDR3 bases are TGTGCCAGCAGTACAGGGTTACGGGAGCAGTACTTC. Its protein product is CASSTGLREQYF.

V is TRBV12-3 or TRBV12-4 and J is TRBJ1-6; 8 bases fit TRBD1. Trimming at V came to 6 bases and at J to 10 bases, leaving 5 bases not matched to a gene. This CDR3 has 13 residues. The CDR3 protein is CASSMDRDSPLHF. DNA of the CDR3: TGTGCCAGCAGCATGGACAGGGACTCACCCCTCCACTTT.

The CDR3 sequence: CASSPWARTDTEAFF. CDR3 bases: TGTGCCAGCTCACCATGGGCTCGGACAGACACTGAAGCTTTCTTT. The gene calls are TRBV18 and TRBJ1-1, with D tentatively TRBD1 (6 bases). The CDR3 is 15 amino acids. V was pared by 2 bases and J by 3 bases, with 13 bases between. The germline gives CDR1 KGHSH, CDR2 LQKENI.

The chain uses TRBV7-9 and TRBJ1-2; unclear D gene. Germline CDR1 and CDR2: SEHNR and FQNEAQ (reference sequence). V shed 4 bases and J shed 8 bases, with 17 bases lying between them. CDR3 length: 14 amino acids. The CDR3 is CASSSGQAKRGYTF. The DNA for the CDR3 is TGTGCCAGCAGCTCTGGGCAGGCGAAGCGGGGCTACACCTTC. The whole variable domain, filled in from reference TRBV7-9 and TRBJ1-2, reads DTGVSQNPRHKITKRGQNVTFRCDPISEHNRLYWYRQTLGQGPEFLTYFQNEAQLEKSRLLSDRFSAERPKGSFSTLEIQRTEQGDSAMYLCASSSGQAKRGYTFGSGTRLTVV.

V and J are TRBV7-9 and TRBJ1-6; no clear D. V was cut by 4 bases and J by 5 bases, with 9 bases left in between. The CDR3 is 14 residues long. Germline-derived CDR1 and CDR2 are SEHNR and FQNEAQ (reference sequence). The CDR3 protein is CASSSRADNSPLHF. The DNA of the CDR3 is TGTGCCAGCAGCTCGAGGGCAGATAATTCACCCCTCCACTTT.

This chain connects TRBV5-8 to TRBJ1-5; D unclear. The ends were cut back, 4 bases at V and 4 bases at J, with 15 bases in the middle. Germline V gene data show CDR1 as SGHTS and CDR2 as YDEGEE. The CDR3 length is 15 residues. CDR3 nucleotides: TGTGCCAGCAGCGACTTGGAACACCGAAATCAGCCCCAGCATTTT. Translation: CASSDLEHRNQPQHF. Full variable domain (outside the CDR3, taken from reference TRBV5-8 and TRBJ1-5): EAGVTQSPTHLIKTRGQQATLRCSPISGHTSVYWYQQALGLGLQFLLWYDEGEERNRGNFPPRFSGRQFPNYSSELNVNALELEDSALYLCASSDLEHRNQPQHFGDGTRLSIL.

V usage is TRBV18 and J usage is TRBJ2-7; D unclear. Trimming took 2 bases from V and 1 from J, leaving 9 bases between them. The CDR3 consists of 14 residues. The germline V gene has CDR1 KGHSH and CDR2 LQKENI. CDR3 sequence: CASSPGRQSYEQYF. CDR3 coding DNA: TGTGCCAGCTCACCAGGCAGACAATCCTACGAGCAGTACTTC.

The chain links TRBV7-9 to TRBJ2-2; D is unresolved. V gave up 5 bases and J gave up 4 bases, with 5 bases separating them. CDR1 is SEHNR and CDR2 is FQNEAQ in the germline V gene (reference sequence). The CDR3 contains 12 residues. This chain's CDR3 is CASSPITGELFF. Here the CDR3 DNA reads TGTGCCAGCAGCCCCATCACCGGGGAGCTGTTTTTT.

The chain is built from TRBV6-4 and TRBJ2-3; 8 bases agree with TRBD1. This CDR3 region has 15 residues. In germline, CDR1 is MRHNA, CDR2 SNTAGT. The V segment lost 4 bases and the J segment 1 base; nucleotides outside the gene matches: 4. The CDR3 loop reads CASSVGQGGTDTQYF. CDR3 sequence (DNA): TGTGCCAGCAGTGTTGGACAGGGAGGCACAGATACGCAGTATTTT.

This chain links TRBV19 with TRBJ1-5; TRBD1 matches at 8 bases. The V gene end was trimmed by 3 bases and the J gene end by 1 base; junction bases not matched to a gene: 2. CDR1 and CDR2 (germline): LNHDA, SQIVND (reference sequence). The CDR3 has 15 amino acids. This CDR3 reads CASSINRGSNQPQHF. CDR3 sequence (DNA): TGTGCCAGTAGTATCAACAGGGGGAGCAATCAGCCCCAGCATTTT.

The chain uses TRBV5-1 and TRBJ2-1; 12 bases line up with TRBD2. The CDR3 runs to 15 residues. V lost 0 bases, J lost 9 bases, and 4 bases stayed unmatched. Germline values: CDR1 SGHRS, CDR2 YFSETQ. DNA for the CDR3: TGCGCCAGCAGCTTGGCCCTAGCGGGAGGGTCTGAGCAGTTCTTC. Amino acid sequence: CASSLALAGGSEQFF.

CDR3 sequence (DNA): TGTGCCACCAGCAGAATAAGCGGGGCGGATACGCAGTATTTT. It yields the protein CATSRISGADTQYF. This chain links TRBV15 with TRBJ2-3; 7 nucleotides agree with TRBD2. Unmatched junction bases numbered 5, after V lost 2 bases and J lost 6 bases. Germline V lookup: CDR1 LNHNV, CDR2 YYDKDF (reference sequence). This CDR3 spans 14 amino acids.

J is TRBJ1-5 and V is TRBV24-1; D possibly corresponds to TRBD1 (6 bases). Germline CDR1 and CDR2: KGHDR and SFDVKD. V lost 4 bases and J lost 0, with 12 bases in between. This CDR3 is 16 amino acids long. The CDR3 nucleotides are TGTGCCACCAGTGACCAGACAGGAGATAGCAATCAGCCCCAGCATTTT. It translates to CATSDQTGDSNQPQHF.

CDR3 amino acids: CASSFRDSYGYTF. Written as DNA, the CDR3 is TGTGCCAGCAGCTTCCGGGACAGCTATGGCTACACCTTC. The V call is TRBV6-2 or TRBV6-3, the J call TRBJ1-2; 7 nucleotides agree with TRBD1. The J segment lost 4 bases and the V segment lost 6 bases, leaving 5 bases of the junction unmatched. Germline V gives CDR1 MNHEY, CDR2 SVGEGT. The CDR3 totals 13 residues.

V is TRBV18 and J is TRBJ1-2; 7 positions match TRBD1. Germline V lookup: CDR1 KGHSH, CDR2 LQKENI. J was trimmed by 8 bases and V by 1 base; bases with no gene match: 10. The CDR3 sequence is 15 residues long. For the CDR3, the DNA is TGTGCCAGCTCACCACGGGATACAGGGGAAGGAGGCTACACCTTC. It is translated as CASSPRDTGEGGYTF.

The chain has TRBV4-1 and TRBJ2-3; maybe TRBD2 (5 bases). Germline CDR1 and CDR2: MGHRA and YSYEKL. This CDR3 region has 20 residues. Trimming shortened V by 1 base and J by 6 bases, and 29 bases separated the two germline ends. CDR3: CASSQGRSAGGIFHTDTQYF. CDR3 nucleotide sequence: TGCGCCAGCAGCCAAGGACGATCTGCGGGCGGAATTTTCCACACTGATACGCAGTATTTT.

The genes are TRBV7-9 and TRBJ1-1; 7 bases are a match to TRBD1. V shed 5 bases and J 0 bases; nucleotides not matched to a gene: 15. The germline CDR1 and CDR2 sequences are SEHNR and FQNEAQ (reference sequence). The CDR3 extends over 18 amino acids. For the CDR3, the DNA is TGTGCCAGCAGCGGAGCCCTACAGGGGCGGAGGATGAACACTGAAGCTTTCTTT. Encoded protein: CASSGALQGRRMNTEAFF. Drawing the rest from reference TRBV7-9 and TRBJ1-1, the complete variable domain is DTGVSQNPRHKITKRGQNVTFRCDPISEHNRLYWYRQTLGQGPEFLTYFQNEAQLEKSRLLSDRFSAERPKGSFSTLEIQRTEQGDSAMYLCASSGALQGRRMNTEAFFGQGTRLTVV.

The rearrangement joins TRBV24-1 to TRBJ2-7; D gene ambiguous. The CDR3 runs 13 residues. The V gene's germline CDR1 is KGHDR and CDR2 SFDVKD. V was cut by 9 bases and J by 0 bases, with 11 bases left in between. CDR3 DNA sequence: TGTGCCACCCGCCCAGATTCCTCCTACGAGCAGTACTTC. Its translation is CATRPDSSYEQYF.

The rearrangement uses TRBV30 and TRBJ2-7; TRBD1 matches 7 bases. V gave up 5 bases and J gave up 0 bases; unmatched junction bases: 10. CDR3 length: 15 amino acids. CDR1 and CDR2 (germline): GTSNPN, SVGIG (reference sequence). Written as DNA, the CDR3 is TGTGCCTGGGATCCCAACCGGGACAGCTCCTACGAGCAGTACTTC. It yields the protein CAWDPNRDSSYEQYF.

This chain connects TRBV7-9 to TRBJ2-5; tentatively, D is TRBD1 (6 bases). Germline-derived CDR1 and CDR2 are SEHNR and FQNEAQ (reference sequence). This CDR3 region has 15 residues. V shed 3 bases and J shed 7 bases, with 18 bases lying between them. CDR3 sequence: CASSFRVAGARTQYF. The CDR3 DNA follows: TGTGCCAGCAGCTTTCGTGTGGCAGGGGCACGGACCCAGTACTTC.